This T cell receptor beta chain was obtained from a study of beta chain features in type 1 diabetes. About the research overall: When patients were set against healthy donors, age, gender and cell yields were similar.

About this clone itself: The antigen is not known.

Trimming shortened V by 4 bases and J by 10 bases, and 20 bases separated the two germline ends. Looked up from germline, CDR1 is MDHEN and CDR2 is SYDVKM. The CDR3 spans 16 residues. Expressed TCRB transcripts were sequenced, since all the RNA that had been isolated was reverse transcribed. This table comes from immunoSEQ multiplex PCR, and its TCRdb copy is limited to in-frame clones, with some not included. The table has over 600,000 clones, roughly 12% seen once. Study observations and caveats: Across all four CD4+ subsets, people with type 1 diabetes showed modestly shorter TCRB CDR3s.

The rearrangement uses TRBV28 and TRBJ1-6; D is ambiguous. The clonotype originates from a man under 40 with type 1 diabetes. Sequencing was carried out using naive CD4+ T cells from blood. CDR3 sequence reads: CASSSPPGTSSSPLHF. For the CDR3, the DNA is TGTGCCAGCAGTTCCCCTCCCGGTACCTCGAGCTCACCCCTCCACTTT.